Presented here are 4 T cell receptor beta chains from one specimen sequenced in a study of PD-L1 blockade in urothelial cancer. Time point: peripheral blood 6 weeks after treatment start. Some clones are missing from TCRdb's copy, which holds only in-frame ones; the method was immunoSEQ multiplex PCR. The sample has around 110,000 clones; 85% to 90% are singletons. The source was PBMCs, collected around atezolizumab (anti-PD-L1) treatment. The receptors were sampled from a man aged 55-75 years with urothelial cancer.

The chain combines TRBV27 with TRBJ2-5, with a possible D match to TRBD2 (7 bases). The CDR3 is made up of 15 amino acids. Between the trimmed V and J ends, which lost 10 bases and 7 bases, there was a span of 25 bases. Germline CDR1 is MNHEY and CDR2 is SMNVEV (reference sequence). The DNA for the CDR3 is TGTGCCACCTCGGAGGGGGAGGGGGTGGGATCGACCCAGTACTTC. Translation: CATSEGEGVGSTQYF.

The gene calls are TRBV5-8 and TRBJ2-3; 8 bases are a match to TRBD2. The CDR3 consists of 13 residues. Trimming at V came to 7 bases and at J to 3 bases, leaving 4 bases not matched to a gene. Germline CDR1 is SGHTS and CDR2 is YDEGEE. CDR3 in amino acids: CASGTGGTDTQYF. DNA of the CDR3: TGTGCCAGCGGGACGGGAGGGACAGATACGCAGTATTTT.

This sequence joins TRBV7-3 and TRBJ2-2; D is possibly TRBD2 (6 bases). V dropped 5 bases and J dropped 7 bases, with 20 bases sitting between them. The CDR3 covers 16 residues. Germline loops: CDR1 SGHTA, CDR2 FQGTGA. CDR3 amino acids: CASSKQALASGGELFF. DNA for the CDR3: TGTGCCAGCAGCAAACAGGCCCTAGCGTCGGGCGGGGAGCTGTTTTTT.

V gene TRBV5-8 combines with J gene TRBJ2-7; 9 bases match TRBD2. Germline values: CDR1 SGHTS, CDR2 YDEGEE. CDR3 size: 18 residues. The J segment lost 0 bases and the V segment lost 1 base, leaving 11 bases of the junction unmatched. CDR3 coding DNA: TGTGCCAGCAGCTTGCTAGCGGGACTCATCAGGAGCTCCTACGAGCAGTACTTC. It translates to CASSLLAGLIRSSYEQYF.